Listed below are T cell receptor beta chains from one sample, sequenced in a study of CD4 and CD8 cells across lung adenocarcinoma regions. Each CDR3 protein gets one entry after TCRdb re-called the PCR reads with MiXCR. The sample yields more than 25,000 distinct CDR3 sequences, more than 40% seen once. The sample taken for sequencing was CD8+ T cells from the center of a lung tumor. The receptors were sampled from a male donor with lung adenocarcinoma. The CD4 and CD8 labels of this study may be unreliable. Each CDR3 is given with its conserved first and last residue. The order of the fields is CDR3 length, D gene, J gene, clone size, V gene, CDR3 protein, CDR3 DNA. A D gene is named only where the DNA matches it firmly. Rows may omit the clone size; those that give it use once, few, many or a size class.

len: 15; d_gene: -; j_gene: TRBJ2-3; abundance: once; v_gene: TRBV4-1; CDR3aa: CARGLEGVGTDTQYF; CDR3nt: TGCGCCAGGGGCCTAGAGGGCGTGGGCACAGATACGCAGTACTTT
len: 11; d_gene: -; j_gene: TRBJ2-3; abundance: -; v_gene: TRBV10-3; CDR3aa: CGLGSTDTQYF; CDR3nt: TGTGGCCTCGGAAGCACAGATACGCAGTACTTT
len: 16; d_gene: -; j_gene: TRBJ2-5; abundance: -; v_gene: TRBV6-1; CDR3aa: CASSEAGTRVEDTQYF; CDR3nt: TGTGCCAGCAGTGAAGCCGGGACACGGGTCGAAGATACCCAGTACTTT
len: 12; d_gene: TRBD1; j_gene: TRBJ2-1; abundance: -; v_gene: TRBV12-3/TRBV12-4; CDR3aa: CASKDRNVEQFF; CDR3nt: TGTGCCAGCAAGGACAGGAACGTTGAGCAGTTCTTC
len: 14; d_gene: TRBD1; j_gene: TRBJ1-2; abundance: -; v_gene: TRBV6-1; CDR3aa: CASRPGGGLSSYTF; CDR3nt: TGTGCCAGCAGGCCAGGGGGGGGACTGTCGAGCTACACCTTC
len: 16; d_gene: TRBD2; j_gene: TRBJ2-3; abundance: -; v_gene: TRBV5-5; CDR3aa: CASSLVSGSGTDTQYF; CDR3nt: TGTGCCAGCAGCTTGGTTAGCGGGAGTGGCACAGATACGCAGTATTTT
len: 14; d_gene: TRBD2; j_gene: TRBJ2-3; abundance: -; v_gene: TRBV20-1; CDR3aa: CSAGGLAGGDTQYF; CDR3nt: TGCAGTGCTGGGGGATTAGCGGGGGGGGATACGCAGTATTTT
len: 13; d_gene: TRBD1; j_gene: TRBJ2-3; abundance: -; v_gene: TRBV11-2; CDR3aa: CASSFPDRVTQYF; CDR3nt: TGTGCCAGCAGCTTCCCCGACAGGGTCACGCAGTATTTT
len: 16; d_gene: TRBD1; j_gene: TRBJ2-3; abundance: -; v_gene: TRBV6-1; CDR3aa: CASSEAGTGGCYKQYF; CDR3nt: TGTGCCAGCAGTGAAGCCGGGACAGGGGGTTGCTATAAGCAGTATTTC
len: 13; d_gene: -; j_gene: TRBJ2-5; abundance: -; v_gene: TRBV12-5; CDR3aa: CASGLRAKSPQYF; CDR3nt: TGTGCTAGTGGGTTGCGAGCGAAAAGCCCTCAGTACTTC
len: 13; d_gene: -; j_gene: TRBJ1-4; abundance: many; v_gene: TRBV6-4; CDR3aa: CASSAGEAEKLFF; CDR3nt: TGTGCCAGCAGTGCCGGGGAAGCCGAAAAACTGTTTTTT
len: 16; d_gene: TRBD2; j_gene: TRBJ2-1; abundance: large; v_gene: TRBV10-2; CDR3aa: CASSDPNSGRVNEQFF; CDR3nt: TGCGCCAGCAGTGACCCAAATAGCGGGAGAGTCAATGAGCAGTTCTTC
len: 15; d_gene: -; j_gene: TRBJ2-5; abundance: few; v_gene: TRBV10-3; CDR3aa: CAGGGGGGDQDTQYF; CDR3nt: TGTGCCGGGGGGGGGGGGGGCGGAGACCAAGATACCCAGTACTTC
len: 14; d_gene: TRBD2; j_gene: TRBJ2-3; abundance: once; v_gene: TRBV6-1; CDR3aa: CASGDTLAAYEQYF; CDR3nt: TGTGCCAGCGGTGATACACTAGCGGCCTACGAGCAGTATTTT
len: 12; d_gene: -; j_gene: TRBJ1-2; abundance: few; v_gene: TRBV3-1; CDR3aa: CASSPNDYGYTF; CDR3nt: TGTGCCAGCAGCCCCAATGACTATGGCTACACCTTC
len: 16; d_gene: -; j_gene: TRBJ2-7; abundance: many; v_gene: TRBV14; CDR3aa: CASSQDLPPGSYEQYF; CDR3nt: TGTGCCAGCAGCCAAGATCTTCCCCCCGGGAGCTACGAGCAGTACTTC
len: 17; d_gene: TRBD2; j_gene: TRBJ2-3; abundance: -; v_gene: TRBV10-2; CDR3aa: CASSAPPGLAATDMQYF; CDR3nt: TGCGCCAGCAGTGCCCCTCCGGGACTAGCTGCCACAGATATGCAGTATTTT
len: 16; d_gene: -; j_gene: TRBJ2-4; abundance: -; v_gene: TRBV6-1; CDR3aa: CASSASGQGAKNTQYF; CDR3nt: TGTGCCAGCAGCGCATCGGGGCAGGGAGCCAAAAACACTCAGTACTTC
len: 13; d_gene: -; j_gene: TRBJ2-1; abundance: -; v_gene: TRBV27; CDR3aa: CASSFPGFNEQFF; CDR3nt: TGTGCCAGCAGTTTTCCGGGTTTTAATGAGCAGTTCTTC
len: 15; d_gene: TRBD1; j_gene: TRBJ2-4; abundance: few; v_gene: TRBV10-1; CDR3aa: CASGDRGRGKDTQYF; CDR3nt: TGCGCCAGCGGGGACAGGGGCCGGGGCAAAGACACGCAGTACTTC
len: 14; d_gene: -; j_gene: TRBJ2-3; abundance: -; v_gene: TRBV10-1; CDR3aa: CASSESTGSDTQYF; CDR3nt: TGCGCCAGCAGTGAGTCTACAGGTTCAGATACGCAGTATTTT
len: 16; d_gene: -; j_gene: TRBJ2-7; abundance: few; v_gene: TRBV6-1; CDR3aa: CASRGAGSGVGDTQYF; CDR3nt: TGTGCCAGCAGGGGGGCCGGGAGCGGGGTTGGGGATACGCAGTACTTC
len: 17; d_gene: TRBD1; j_gene: TRBJ2-7; abundance: many; v_gene: TRBV12-3/TRBV12-4; CDR3aa: CASSFPILWTGTYEQYF; CDR3nt: TGTGCCAGCAGTTTCCCCATTTTGTGGACAGGTACCTACGAGCAGTACTTC
len: 15; d_gene: TRBD2; j_gene: TRBJ2-1; abundance: -; v_gene: TRBV11-1; CDR3aa: CASRQAGGPVNEQFF; CDR3nt: TGTGCCAGCAGACAGGCGGGAGGGCCGGTCAATGAGCAGTTCTTC
len: 15; d_gene: -; j_gene: TRBJ2-7; abundance: -; v_gene: TRBV10-3; CDR3aa: CAISITQQGYNEQYF; CDR3nt: TGTGCCATCAGTATCACCCAGCAGGGATACAATGAGCAGTACTTC
len: 14; d_gene: -; j_gene: TRBJ1-1; abundance: -; v_gene: TRBV10-3; CDR3aa: CAISESVVDTEAFF; CDR3nt: TGTGCCATCAGTGAGTCGGTTGTGGACACTGAAGCTTTCTTT
len: 11; d_gene: -; j_gene: TRBJ2-3; abundance: -; v_gene: TRBV6-1; CDR3aa: CASSDKETQYF; CDR3nt: TGTGCCAGCAGTGACAAAGAGACGCAGTACTTT
len: 15; d_gene: -; j_gene: TRBJ2-3; abundance: -; v_gene: TRBV7-2; CDR3aa: CASSLKSVGTDEQYF; CDR3nt: TGTGCCAGCAGCTTAAAGAGCGTGGGCACCGATGAGCAGTATTTT
len: 17; d_gene: TRBD2; j_gene: TRBJ2-1; abundance: many; v_gene: TRBV27; CDR3aa: CASSLLRSLAGYNEQFF; CDR3nt: TGTGCCAGCAGTTTATTACGGAGTCTAGCGGGTTACAATGAGCAGTTCTTC
len: 16; d_gene: -; j_gene: TRBJ2-4; abundance: -; v_gene: TRBV6-1; CDR3aa: CASRDAGMGARNTQYF; CDR3nt: TGTGCCAGCCGCGACGCGGGGATGGGAGCCAGAAACACGCAGTACTTC
len: 14; d_gene: -; j_gene: TRBJ1-1; abundance: many; v_gene: TRBV4-2; CDR3aa: CASSPEGFDTEAFF; CDR3nt: TGTGCCAGCAGTCCGGAGGGTTTTGACACTGAAGCTTTCTTT
len: 14; d_gene: TRBD2; j_gene: TRBJ2-3; abundance: -; v_gene: TRBV6-1; CDR3aa: CASRAGVSQDTQYF; CDR3nt: TGTGCCAGCAGGGCGGGAGTGAGCCAAGATACGCAGTACTTT
len: 15; d_gene: -; j_gene: TRBJ2-4; abundance: -; v_gene: TRBV10-1; CDR3aa: CASSAGLGAKDTQYF; CDR3nt: TGCGCCAGCAGTGCGGGGCTGGGGGCCAAAGATACGCAGTACTTC
len: 16; d_gene: -; j_gene: TRBJ1-3; abundance: -; v_gene: TRBV6-5; CDR3aa: CASSYDGRASGNTIYF; CDR3nt: TGTGCCAGCAGTTACGACGGACGGGCCTCTGGAAACACCATATATTTT
len: 14; d_gene: -; j_gene: TRBJ2-3; abundance: -; v_gene: TRBV20-1; CDR3aa: CSARDAGSTDTQYF; CDR3nt: TGCAGTGCTAGGGATGCGGGGAGCACAGATACGCAGTATTTT
len: 17; d_gene: -; j_gene: TRBJ2-5; abundance: -; v_gene: TRBV14; CDR3aa: CASSQGPGGRNQETQYF; CDR3nt: TGTGCCAGCAGCCAGGGGCCGGGGGGCCGTAACCAAGAGACCCAGTACTTC
len: 16; d_gene: -; j_gene: TRBJ2-3; abundance: once; v_gene: TRBV6-2/TRBV6-3; CDR3aa: CASSYMVLDGKDTQYF; CDR3nt: TGTGCCAGCAGTTACATGGTGCTGGATGGAAAAGATACTCAGTATTTT
len: 13; d_gene: TRBD2; j_gene: TRBJ2-1; abundance: -; v_gene: TRBV6-1; CDR3aa: CASFSSGGYEQFF; CDR3nt: TGTGCCAGCTTTTCTAGCGGGGGATATGAGCAGTTCTTC
len: 16; d_gene: -; j_gene: TRBJ2-1; abundance: -; v_gene: TRBV6-1; CDR3aa: CASSETWARGTDEQFF; CDR3nt: -
len: 13; d_gene: -; j_gene: TRBJ2-5; abundance: -; v_gene: TRBV27; CDR3aa: CASSLGLQETQYF; CDR3nt: TGTGCCAGCAGTTTAGGTCTGCAAGAGACCCAGTACTTC
len: 14; d_gene: -; j_gene: TRBJ1-2; abundance: -; v_gene: TRBV20-1; CDR3aa: CSAPQGSDNYGYTF; CDR3nt: TGCAGTGCTCCACAGGGTTCAGACAACTATGGCTACACCTTC
len: 13; d_gene: -; j_gene: TRBJ2-3; abundance: -; v_gene: TRBV12-3/TRBV12-4; CDR3aa: CASSSSATDTQYF; CDR3nt: TGTGCCAGCAGTTCTTCCGCCACAGATACGCAGTATTTT
len: 16; d_gene: TRBD2; j_gene: TRBJ2-3; abundance: -; v_gene: TRBV5-4; CDR3aa: CASSAGGPVVTDTQYF; CDR3nt: TGTGCCAGCAGCGCGGGAGGGCCCGTTGTCACAGATACGCAGTATTTT
len: 14; d_gene: -; j_gene: TRBJ2-4; abundance: -; v_gene: TRBV6-1; CDR3aa: CAGSGAGPKHIQYF; CDR3nt: TGTGCGGGCAGTGGGGCAGGGCCAAAACACATTCAGTACTTC
len: 15; d_gene: -; j_gene: TRBJ2-3; abundance: -; v_gene: TRBV12-3/TRBV12-4; CDR3aa: CASSPALLSTDTQYF; CDR3nt: TGTGCCAGCAGTCCTGCCCTACTTAGCACAGATACGCAGTATTTT
len: 14; d_gene: -; j_gene: TRBJ2-7; abundance: -; v_gene: TRBV10-3; CDR3aa: CAIGGGHSTDTQYF; CDR3nt: TGTGCGATCGGGGGCGGGCACAGCACAGATACGCAGTACTTC
len: 18; d_gene: TRBD2; j_gene: TRBJ2-4; abundance: -; v_gene: TRBV10-1; CDR3aa: CASSEAGRGWLDQEIQYF; CDR3nt: TGCGCCAGCAGTGAGGCGGGGCGGGGGTGGCTTGACCAAGAGATTCAGTACTTC
len: 14; d_gene: -; j_gene: TRBJ2-5; abundance: few; v_gene: TRBV6-1; CDR3aa: CASSGGRDADTQYF; CDR3nt: TGTGCGAGCAGTGGGGGGCGAGATGCAGATACCCAGTACTTC
len: 16; d_gene: -; j_gene: TRBJ2-3; abundance: -; v_gene: TRBV27; CDR3aa: CASSLYPGIWTDTQYF; CDR3nt: TGTGCCAGCAGTTTATATCCAGGGATATGGACAGATACGCAGTATTTT
len: 14; d_gene: -; j_gene: TRBJ2-4; abundance: -; v_gene: TRBV10-2; CDR3aa: CAGLGFRDKNIQYF; CDR3nt: TGCGCCGGGCTCGGGTTCCGGGACAAAAACATTCAGTACTTC
len: 15; d_gene: TRBD1; j_gene: TRBJ2-7; abundance: large; v_gene: TRBV27; CDR3aa: CASSLTGTGDYEQYF; CDR3nt: TGTGCCAGCAGTTTAACCGGGACAGGGGACTACGAGCAGTACTTC
len: 15; d_gene: -; j_gene: TRBJ2-3; abundance: -; v_gene: TRBV5-1; CDR3aa: CASSMSGTPLDTQYF; CDR3nt: TGCGCCAGCAGTATGTCCGGGACTCCCCTAGATACGCAGTATTTT
len: 17; d_gene: -; j_gene: TRBJ2-3; abundance: -; v_gene: TRBV27; CDR3aa: CASSSQQGAYYTDTQYF; CDR3nt: TGTGCCAGCAGTTCCCAACAAGGAGCTTATTACACAGATACGCAGTATTTT
len: 14; d_gene: -; j_gene: TRBJ2-3; abundance: -; v_gene: TRBV6-1; CDR3aa: CRGRGAGATDTQYF; CDR3nt: TGCCGCGGCAGGGGGGCGGGAGCCACAGATACTCAGTATTTT
len: 15; d_gene: -; j_gene: TRBJ2-3; abundance: -; v_gene: TRBV6-1; CDR3aa: CSSAPGLWAINIQYF; CDR3nt: TGTTCCAGCGCCCCGGGGCTGTGGGCCATAAACATTCAGTATTTT
len: 13; d_gene: -; j_gene: TRBJ2-1; abundance: many; v_gene: TRBV6-5; CDR3aa: CASSYSQGLEQFF; CDR3nt: TGTGCCAGCAGTTACTCCCAGGGGCTTGAGCAGTTCTTC
len: 16; d_gene: TRBD1; j_gene: TRBJ2-1; abundance: -; v_gene: TRBV7-3; CDR3aa: CASSPTGTGIYNEQFF; CDR3nt: TGTGCCAGCAGCCCCACCGGGACAGGGATCTACAATGAGCAGTTCTTC
len: 13; d_gene: -; j_gene: TRBJ2-5; abundance: once; v_gene: TRBV6-2/TRBV6-3; CDR3aa: CASSYSTRETQYF; CDR3nt: TGTGCCAGCAGTTACTCGACTCGGGAGACCCAGTACTTC
len: 16; d_gene: -; j_gene: TRBJ2-3; abundance: -; v_gene: TRBV6-1; CDR3aa: CASGEAGTGVGDTQYF; CDR3nt: TGTGCCAGCGGGGAAGCCGGGACCGGGGTCGGGGATACGCAGTACTTT